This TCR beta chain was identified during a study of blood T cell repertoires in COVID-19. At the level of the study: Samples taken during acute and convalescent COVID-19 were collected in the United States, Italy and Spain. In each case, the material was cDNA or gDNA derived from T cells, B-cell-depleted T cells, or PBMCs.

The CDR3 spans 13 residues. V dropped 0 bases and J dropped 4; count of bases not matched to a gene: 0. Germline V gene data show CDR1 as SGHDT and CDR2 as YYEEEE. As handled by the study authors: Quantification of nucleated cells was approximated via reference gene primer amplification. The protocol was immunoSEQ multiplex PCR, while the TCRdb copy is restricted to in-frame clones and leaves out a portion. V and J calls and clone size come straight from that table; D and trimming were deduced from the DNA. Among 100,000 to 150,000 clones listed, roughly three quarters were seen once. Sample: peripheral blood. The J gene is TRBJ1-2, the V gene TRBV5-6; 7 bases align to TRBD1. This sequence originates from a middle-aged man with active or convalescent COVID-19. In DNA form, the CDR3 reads TGTGCCAGCAGCTTGGACAGGGGCTATGGCTACACCTTC. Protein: CASSLDRGYGYTF.